Each of the 19 T cell receptor beta chains below was sequenced from the same sample in a study of identical twins. TCRdb itself ran the 5' RACE reads through MiXCR, one entry per CDR3 protein. This sample has about 550,000 distinct CDR3 sequences; around 22% occur once, and the top ten carry more than 0.4%. The data were also submitted as part of a second study, on yellow fever vaccine responses in identical twins.

The sequencing sample was made of CD4+ T cells sorted from blood. Every receptor here comes from a woman between 18 and 29 years old in good health.

Here the CDR3 DNA reads TGTGCCAGCACCTTCCAAGGGGGCGCGACTGGCTACACCTTC. Its translation is CASTFQGGATGYTF. The chain couples TRBV12-3 or TRBV12-4 to TRBJ1-2, with TRBD1 identical over 7 bases. The CDR3 loop spans 14 amino acids. Unmatched junction bases numbered 12, after V lost 7 bases and J lost 7 bases.

The sample holds one count of this clonotype. The chain links TRBV29-1 to TRBJ2-3; TRBD2 matches at 11 bases. Germline lookup yields CDR1 SQVTM and CDR2 ANQGSEA. This CDR3 contains 14 residues. With 5 bases clipped from V and 15 bases from J, the junction kept 16 bases outside the gene matches. The CDR3 loop is CSVKGGLLAGVNYF. The CDR3 nucleotides are TGCAGCGTTAAGGGGGGGTTACTAGCGGGAGTGAATTATTTT.

The genes are TRBV29-1 and TRBJ2-3; unclear D gene. Germline V lookup: CDR1 SQVTM, CDR2 ANQGSEA. Trimming took 7 bases from V and 5 from J, leaving 7 bases between them. CDR3 length equals 10 residues. The CDR3 DNA reads TGCAGCGGGGGTGAAGATACGCAGTATTTT. Protein sequence: CSGGEDTQYF.

The gene calls are TRBV11-2 and TRBJ2-3; 13 nucleotides agree with TRBD2. The V and J ends lost 5 bases and 2 bases, in that order; junction bases with no gene match: 13. In germline, CDR1 is SGHAT, CDR2 FQNNGV. CDR3 size: 19 residues. CDR3 sequence: CASSKQPGTSGITTDTQYF. Written as DNA, the CDR3 is TGTGCCAGCAGCAAACAGCCCGGGACTAGCGGGATCACCACAGATACGCAGTATTTT.

V and J are TRBV28 and TRBJ1-6, with TRBD1 as a possible D gene (6 bases). This CDR3 spans 15 amino acids. V was clipped by 7 bases and J by 6 bases, with 16 bases between them. Germline values: CDR1 MDHEN, CDR2 SYDVKM. CDR3 loop: CASNLGPGVNSPLHF. CDR3 coding DNA: TGTGCCAGCAACCTAGGGCCAGGGGTTAATTCACCCCTCCACTTT.

The genes are TRBV2 and TRBJ2-3; TRBD1 might be the D (5 bases). Germline V gene lookup returns CDR1 SNHLY and CDR2 FYNNEI. The CDR3 length is 13 residues. Trimming took off 7 bases at V and 3 bases at J, with 11 bases between the two ends. CDR3 in DNA: TGTGCCAGCACCGTGACAGTTACAGATACGCAGTATTTT. Its translation: CASTVTVTDTQYF.

This clonotype turned up a few times. The genes are TRBV2 and TRBJ1-5; D call uncertain. Between the trimmed V and J ends, which lost 1 base and 6 bases, there was a span of 13 bases. Germline V gene data show CDR1 as SNHLY and CDR2 as FYNNEI. This CDR3 region has 15 residues. In nucleotides, the CDR3 is TGTGCCAGCAGTGAAGTGTCGAATTCAATTCAGCCCCAGCATTTT. It specifies CASSEVSNSIQPQHF.

Only a few counts were recorded for this clonotype. The chain couples TRBV7-2 to TRBJ2-1; 9 bases map to TRBD2. In germline, CDR1 is SGHTA, CDR2 FQGNSA. CDR3 length: 15 amino acids. With V trimmed by 5 bases and J by 7 bases, 9 bases remained unmatched. CDR3 loop: CASSPTGLAGNEQFF. CDR3 bases: TGTGCCAGCAGCCCAACCGGGCTAGCGGGGAATGAGCAGTTCTTC.

This clonotype was detected ten times or more. At one boundary the junction diverges from the germline segment, which might be a read error. The chain is built from TRBV5-1 and TRBJ2-1; D possibly corresponds to TRBD2 (6 bases). CDR3 length: 15 residues. Germline CDR1 is SGHRS and CDR2 is YFSETQ. The CDR3 region is CASSLAPSSYNEQFF. The DNA for the CDR3 is TGCGCCAGCAGTCTAGCGCCTAGCTCCTACAATGAGCAGTTTTTC.

The rearrangement joins TRBV4-1 to TRBJ2-2; 7 bases match TRBD1. Trimming took 3 bases from V and 5 from J; bases not matched to a gene: 9. The V gene's germline CDR1 is MGHRA and CDR2 YSYEKL. This CDR3 has 16 amino acids. Here the CDR3 reads CASSHPGQLRTGELFF. The DNA for the CDR3 is TGCGCCAGCAGCCATCCGGGACAGCTCCGTACCGGGGAGCTGTTTTTT.

This clonotype was recorded a few times. V gene TRBV20-1 combines with J gene TRBJ2-4; D gene uncertain. The CDR3 loop spans 15 amino acids. Trimming stripped 3 bases from V and 4 bases from J, with 16 bases between. CDR1 DFQATT and CDR2 SNEGSKA come from the germline V gene (reference sequence). For the CDR3, the DNA is TGCAGTGCTAGCGGTCGGATACCTCCAAAAAACATTCAGTACTTC. It yields the protein CSASGRIPPKNIQYF.

Only a few counts were recorded for this clonotype. DNA for the CDR3: TGTGCCAGCGCCGACACCCTCGGAGATACGCAGTATTTT. Residues: CASADTLGDTQYF. The chain couples TRBV18 to TRBJ2-3; D call uncertain. V shed 8 bases and J shed 5 bases, with 14 bases lying between them. The germline V gene has CDR1 KGHSH and CDR2 LQKENI. This CDR3 spans 13 amino acids.

This clonotype showed up just a few times. This rearrangement joins TRBV11-3 to TRBJ2-1; 9 bases align to TRBD2. Germline V gene lookup returns CDR1 SGHNT and CDR2 YENEEA. The CDR3 contains 16 residues. V gave up 5 bases and J gave up 9 bases; unmatched junction bases: 14. Here the CDR3 reads CASSTSFGGRGSEQFF. The CDR3 bases are TGTGCCAGCAGCACCTCTTTTGGCGGGAGGGGGTCTGAGCAGTTCTTC.

This clonotype was found a few times. J is TRBJ2-1 and V is TRBV27, with 10 bases aligning to TRBD2. J was trimmed by 7 bases and V by 5 bases; bases with no gene match: 8. From germline, CDR1 is MNHEY and CDR2 SMNVEV (reference sequence). This CDR3 spans 15 amino acids. This CDR3 is CASSHGSGRANEQFF. As DNA, the CDR3 is TGTGCCAGCAGTCATGGGAGCGGGAGGGCGAATGAGCAGTTCTTC.

CDR3 coding DNA: TGTGCCAGCAGCGTAGTCGGGCGGGGAGAAGATACGCAGTATTTT. It encodes CASSVVGRGEDTQYF. The V gene is TRBV9, the J gene TRBJ2-3; perhaps TRBD2 as D (6 bases). CDR1 is SGDLS and CDR2 is YYNGEE in the germline V gene. The CDR3 has 15 amino acids. Trimming stripped 0 bases from V and 5 bases from J, with 13 bases between. Complete variable domain (other parts from reference TRBV9 and TRBJ2-3): DSGVTQTPKHLITATGQRVTLRCSPRSGDLSVYWYQQSLDQGLQFLIQYYNGEERAKGNILERFSAQQFPDLHSELNLSSLELGDSALYFCASSVVGRGEDTQYFGPGTRLTVL.

The rearrangement uses TRBV3-1 and TRBJ1-2; 7 bases are a match to TRBD1. Losses at the gene ends were 0 bases for V and 7 bases for J; bases not matched to a gene: 5. Germline CDR1 LGHDT, CDR2 YNNKEL (reference sequence). The CDR3 is 14 amino acids. The CDR3 DNA follows: TGTGCCAGCAGCCAAGATGCAGGGGGTTTTGGCTACACCTTC. Its translation is CASSQDAGGFGYTF. Based on the CDR3 plus reference TRBV3-1 and TRBJ1-2, the full variable domain is DTAVSQTPKYLVTQMGNDKSIKCEQNLGHDTMYWYKQDSKKFLKIMFSYNNKELIINETVPNRFSPKSPDKAHLNLHINSLELGDSAVYFCASSQDAGGFGYTFGSGTRLTVV.

This chain links TRBV5-5 with TRBJ2-1, with TRBD1 identical over 7 bases. This CDR3 has 16 amino acids. V lost 1 base to trimming and J lost 3 bases; unmatched junction nucleotides: 7. The germline V gene encodes CDR1 SGHKS and CDR2 YYEKEE (reference sequence). CDR3 coding DNA: TGTGCCAGCAGCTTGAGGACAGGAGCTAACTACAATGAGCAGTTCTTC. Protein product: CASSLRTGANYNEQFF.

The sample holds a few counts of this clonotype. This chain joins TRBV19 and TRBJ1-6; no clear D. The V end lost 7 bases, the J end lost 13 bases, and 17 bases lay between the germline ends. The CDR3 runs 13 residues. Germline V gives CDR1 LNHDA, CDR2 SQIVND (reference sequence). The CDR3 loop reads CASKGRGEAPLHF. For the CDR3, the DNA is TGTGCCAGTAAAGGCCGCGGCGAGGCTCCCCTCCACTTT.

In its sample, this clonotype was seen once. The chain has TRBV6-1 and TRBJ2-7, with 10 bases matching TRBD2. Germline V CDR1 and CDR2: MNHNS, SASEGT. V lost 6 bases to trimming and J lost 2 bases; unmatched junction nucleotides: 10. CDR3 length: 16 amino acids. CDR3 region: CASSPGTSVFTYEQYF. DNA for the CDR3: TGTGCCAGCAGCCCAGGGACTAGCGTCTTTACCTACGAGCAGTACTTC.